The rows below give T cell receptor beta chains drawn from one sample of a study of blood T cell repertoires in COVID-19. Some clones are missing from TCRdb's copy, which holds only in-frame ones; the method was immunoSEQ multiplex PCR. This sample carries roughly 38,000 clones, almost 90% of them seen once, and the ten largest clones take less than 30%. The sample taken for sequencing was peripheral blood. The source is a man aged 55-75 years with active or convalescent COVID-19. CDR3s include the opening cysteine and the closing phenylalanine or tryptophan. D genes are given only for firm matches. Not all rows give a size; the values are once, few, many and, for expanded clones, a class.

14	TRBV19	TRBJ2-7	NA	NA	CASSTTYTGNEQYF	TGTGCCAGTAGTACCACCTATACAGGGAACGAGCAGTACTTC
17	TRBV2	TRBJ2-2	NA	TRBD2	CASSDSGVALPTGELFF	TGTGCCAGCAGTGACAGCGGGGTGGCCCTACCCACCGGGGAGCTGTTTTTT
15	TRBV29-1	TRBJ1-1	once	NA	CSVDPTGLMNTEAFF	TGCAGCGTTGATCCGACAGGCCTTATGAACACTGAAGCTTTCTTT
17	TRBV28	TRBJ2-3	NA	NA	CASSLWPRVHRTDTQYF	TGTGCCAGCAGTCTATGGCCGCGTGTGCACAGAACAGATACGCAGTATTTT
17	TRBV9	TRBJ2-3	once	TRBD1	CASSWGAGGLKTDTQYF	TGTGCCAGCAGCTGGGGGGCAGGGGGCTTGAAAACAGATACGCAGTATTTT
13	TRBV29-1	TRBJ1-3	NA	NA	CSAEVQLGNTIYF	TGCAGCGCTGAAGTACAGCTTGGAAACACCATATATTTT
14	TRBV6-2/TRBV6-3	TRBJ2-7	NA	NA	CASSGTSTSYEQYF	TGTGCCAGCAGTGGGACTTCAACCTCCTACGAGCAGTACTTC
19	TRBV7-2	TRBJ2-6	NA	TRBD2	CASSLPLGSGSGGANVLTF	TGTGCCAGCAGCTTACCCCTGGGTAGCGGGAGCGGTGGGGCCAACGTCCTGACTTTC
14	TRBV9	TRBJ1-3	NA	TRBD1	CASSVEGQGNTIYF	TGTGCCAGCAGCGTAGAGGGACAGGGAAACACCATATATTTT
14	TRBV30	TRBJ2-5	NA	TRBD2	CAWSVSGRTKTQYF	TGTGCCTGGAGTGTAAGCGGGAGAACGAAGACCCAGTACTTC
15	TRBV7-2	TRBJ2-5	NA	TRBD2	CASSLTGTRETAQYF	TGTGCCAGCAGCTTAACCGGGACTAGGGAGACAGCCCAGTACTTC
20	TRBV18	TRBJ2-3	NA	TRBD2	CASSPSAWREGSASTDTQYF	TGTGCCAGCTCACCCTCAGCCTGGCGGGAGGGCTCAGCTAGCACAGATACGCAGTATTTT
14	TRBV24-1	TRBJ1-5	NA	NA	CATSDSRAGQPQHF	TGTGCCACCAGTGATTCCCGTGCGGGGCAGCCCCAGCATTTT
13	TRBV14	TRBJ1-1	NA	NA	CASSHVGGTEAFF	TGTGCCAGCAGCCACGTAGGGGGCACTGAAGCTTTCTTT
15	TRBV18	TRBJ1-5	NA	NA	CASPTFHRDNQPQHF	TGTGCCAGCCCAACATTTCACAGGGACAATCAGCCCCAGCATTTT
13	TRBV3-1/TRBV3-2	TRBJ2-5	once	NA	CASSLRGSETQYF	TGTGCCAGCAGCCTACGTGGGAGTGAGACCCAGTACTTC
14	TRBV18	TRBJ1-5	NA	NA	CASSPFPGRQPQHF	TGTGCCAGCTCACCATTCCCGGGTAGGCAGCCCCAGCATTTT
16	TRBV27	TRBJ2-4	NA	NA	CASSVGSGSRANIQYF	TGTGCCAGCAGTGTAGGAAGCGGGTCTCGGGCTAACATTCAGTACTTC
14	TRBV10-3	TRBJ1-5	NA	NA	CAISESHSNQPQHF	TGTGCCATCAGTGAGTCACATAGCAATCAGCCCCAGCATTTT
15	TRBV7-9	TRBJ2-2	NA	TRBD1	CASSLGQGSTGELFF	TGTGCCAGCAGCCTCGGACAGGGCAGCACCGGGGAGCTGTTTTTT
14	TRBV2	TRBJ2-2	once	NA	CASRGLRGTGELFF	TGTGCCAGCAGGGGACTGCGAGGCACCGGGGAGCTGTTTTTT
14	TRBV5-6	TRBJ1-2	NA	NA	CASSLVVAGRGYTF	TGTGCCAGCAGCTTGGTAGTTGCTGGGCGAGGCTACACCTTC
17	TRBV6-2/TRBV6-3	TRBJ2-4	NA	TRBD2	CASSLAGGVEAKNIQYF	TGTGCCAGCAGTCTAGCGGGAGGTGTGGAAGCCAAAAACATTCAGTACTTC
18	TRBV6-1	TRBJ1-3	once	NA	CASSERGGSSTSGNTIYF	TGTGCCAGCAGTGAGAGGGGAGGGTCGTCGACCTCTGGAAACACCATATATTTT
16	TRBV28	TRBJ2-3	NA	TRBD2	CASSQTSGESTDTQYF	TGTGCCAGCAGTCAAACCAGCGGGGAAAGCACAGATACGCAGTATTTT
16	TRBV7-2	TRBJ2-7	few	TRBD2	CASSLRTSGRSYEQYF	TGTGCCAGCAGCTTGCGTACTAGCGGGAGGTCCTACGAGCAGTACTTC
14	TRBV29-1	TRBJ2-7	NA	TRBD2	CSVAGTIGPVEQYF	TGCAGCGTGGCCGGGACTATCGGACCGGTGGAGCAGTACTTC
16	TRBV6-1	TRBJ1-5	NA	NA	CASSEAGRGAYQPQHF	TGTGCCAGCAGTGAAGCGGGGCGGGGGGCCTATCAGCCCCAGCATTTT
14	TRBV2	TRBJ1-3	NA	NA	CASSPGISGNTIYF	TGTGCCAGCAGTCCCGGGATCTCTGGAAACACCATATATTTT
12	TRBV29-1	TRBJ2-3	NA	NA	CSVEARENTQYF	TGCAGCGTTGAGGCTAGAGAAAATACGCAGTATTTT
16	TRBV10-3	TRBJ2-2	NA	TRBD1	CAISGGAGTGSGELFF	TGTGCCATCAGTGGGGGTGCGGGGACAGGGTCCGGGGAGCTGTTTTTT
13	TRBV27	TRBJ1-1	NA	NA	CASSSPLRLEAFF	TGTGCCAGCTCTAGCCCCCTCCGGTTAGAAGCTTTCTTT
15	TRBV2	TRBJ2-2	NA	NA	CASSVEGSGTGELFF	TGTGCCAGCAGTGTCGAGGGTAGTGGCACCGGGGAGCTGTTTTTT
17	TRBV28	TRBJ2-1	once	TRBD2	CASSPRGDPRGYNEQFF	TGTGCCAGCAGTCCACGGGGGGACCCACGGGGGTACAATGAGCAGTTCTTC
13	TRBV12-3/TRBV12-4	TRBJ2-1	NA	NA	CASSLVQIREQFF	TGTGCCAGCAGTCTAGTACAGATCCGGGAGCAGTTCTTC
12	TRBV29-1	TRBJ2-7	NA	NA	CSVAPGNDEQYF	TGCAGCGTTGCTCCAGGGAACGACGAGCAGTACTTC
15	TRBV10-3	TRBJ2-1	NA	TRBD2	CAIRGTSGVYNEQFF	TGTGCCATCAGGGGGACTAGCGGGGTATACAATGAGCAGTTCTTC
15	TRBV14	TRBJ2-2	NA	NA	CASSQQGGGTGELFF	TGTGCCAGCAGCCAACAGGGTGGTGGCACCGGGGAGCTGTTTTTT
14	TRBV6-6	TRBJ2-7	once	NA	CASNRGGRAYEQYF	TGTGCCAGCAACCGCGGGGGCAGGGCCTACGAGCAGTACTTC
15	TRBV18	TRBJ1-5	NA	TRBD1	CASSPDRGGNQPQHF	TGTGCCAGCTCACCCGACAGGGGCGGCAATCAGCCCCAGCATTTT
16	TRBV5-1	TRBJ2-2	NA	NA	CASSPRLSTNTGELFF	TGCGCCAGCAGCCCCCGTTTGAGCACGAACACCGGGGAGCTGTTTTTT